This TCR beta chain was sequenced for a study of blood T cells in healthy people across ages. Study context: Per every two T cells, about one barcoded beta molecule was captured by template switching.

V lost 1 base and J 2 bases, leaving 17 bases between the germline ends. There are 17 residues in the CDR3. Primed by a sample-barcoded 5' primer and a J-beta primer mix, a second PCR proceeded for 7 to 11 cycles. Each CDR3 protein is one row after TCRdb ran MiXCR on the 5' RACE reads. The table lists some 1,000,000 distinct CDR3 sequences, less than 25% of them singletons. A few counts support this clonotype. No antigen is known for it. The study, taken as a whole, reports: PBMCs left unsorted prevented a conclusive naive versus antigen-experienced comparison.

The sample, about 10 milliliters of peripheral blood, was drawn from each donor. The data also belong to a second study, concerning T cells of mothers and their children. Per that study: Whether related or unrelated, pairs show similar shaping of TCR recombination output by thymic selection.

Sequencing was carried out using blood. This chain connects TRBV12-3 or TRBV12-4 to TRBJ1-2; the D is unclear. The sequence came from a girl aged 2 to 10 in good health. The CDR3 DNA reads as TGTGCCAGCAGTTTAGGACATCGCCAGCAACGAAACTATGGCTACACCTTC. Translated, it gives CASSLGHRQQRNYGYTF.